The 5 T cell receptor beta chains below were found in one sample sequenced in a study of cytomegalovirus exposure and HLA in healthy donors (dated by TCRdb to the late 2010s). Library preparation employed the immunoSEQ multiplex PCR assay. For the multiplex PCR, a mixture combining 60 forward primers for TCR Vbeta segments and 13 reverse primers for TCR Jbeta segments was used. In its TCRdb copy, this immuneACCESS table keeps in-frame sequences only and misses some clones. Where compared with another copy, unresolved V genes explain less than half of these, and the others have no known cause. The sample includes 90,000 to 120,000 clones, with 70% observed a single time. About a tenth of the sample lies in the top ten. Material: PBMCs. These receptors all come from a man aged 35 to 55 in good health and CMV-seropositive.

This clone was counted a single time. For the CDR3, the DNA is TGTGCCAGCAGTCTGACAGGGCCAAACACTGAAGCTTTCTTT. Its protein is CASSLTGPNTEAFF. This sequence joins TRBV5-4 and TRBJ1-1; 7 nucleotides line up with TRBD1. The CDR3 spans 14 residues. Germline V lookup: CDR1 SGHNT, CDR2 YYREEE (reference sequence). The V and J ends lost 5 bases and 2 bases, in that order; junction bases with no gene match: 6.

DNA for the CDR3: TGTGCCAGCACCCCGCACCAGGGGGCTCAGCCCCAGCATTTT. Protein: CASTPHQGAQPQHF. This rearrangement joins TRBV6-5 to TRBJ1-5, with 8 bases matching TRBD1. With V trimmed by 7 bases and J by 6 bases, 8 bases remained unmatched. The germline V gene encodes CDR1 MNHEY and CDR2 SVGAGI. CDR3 size: 14 residues.

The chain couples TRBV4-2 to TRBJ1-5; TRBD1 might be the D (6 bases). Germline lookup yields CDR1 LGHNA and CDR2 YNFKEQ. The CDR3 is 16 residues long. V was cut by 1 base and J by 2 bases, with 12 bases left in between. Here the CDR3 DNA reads TGTGCCAGCAGCCAAGTCTGGGGGCAAGGCAATCAGCCCCAGCATTTT. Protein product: CASSQVWGQGNQPQHF.

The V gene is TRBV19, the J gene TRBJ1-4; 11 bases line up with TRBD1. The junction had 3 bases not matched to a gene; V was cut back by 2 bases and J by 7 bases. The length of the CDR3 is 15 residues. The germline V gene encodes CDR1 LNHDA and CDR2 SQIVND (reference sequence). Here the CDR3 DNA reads TGTGCCAGTAGTATAACCGGGACAGGGGGTGAAAAACTGTTTTTT. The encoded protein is CASSITGTGGEKLFF.

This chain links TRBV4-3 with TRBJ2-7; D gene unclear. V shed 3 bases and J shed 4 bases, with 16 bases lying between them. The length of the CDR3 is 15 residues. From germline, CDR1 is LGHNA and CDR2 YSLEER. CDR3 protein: CASSQIMTGAYEQYF. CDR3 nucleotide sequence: TGCGCCAGCAGCCAGATAATGACGGGTGCGTACGAGCAGTACTTC.